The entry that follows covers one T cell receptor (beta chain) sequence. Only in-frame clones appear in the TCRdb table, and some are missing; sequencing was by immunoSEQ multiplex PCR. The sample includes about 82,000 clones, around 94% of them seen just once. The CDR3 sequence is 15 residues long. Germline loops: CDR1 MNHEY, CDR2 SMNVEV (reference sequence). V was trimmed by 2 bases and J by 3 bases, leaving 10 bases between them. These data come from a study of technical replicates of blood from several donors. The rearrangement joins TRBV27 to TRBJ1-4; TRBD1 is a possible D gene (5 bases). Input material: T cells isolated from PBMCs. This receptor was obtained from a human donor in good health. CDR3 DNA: TGTGCCAGCAGTTTAAGCAGGGTGGCTAATGAAAAACTGTTTTTT. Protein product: CASSLSRVANEKLFF.